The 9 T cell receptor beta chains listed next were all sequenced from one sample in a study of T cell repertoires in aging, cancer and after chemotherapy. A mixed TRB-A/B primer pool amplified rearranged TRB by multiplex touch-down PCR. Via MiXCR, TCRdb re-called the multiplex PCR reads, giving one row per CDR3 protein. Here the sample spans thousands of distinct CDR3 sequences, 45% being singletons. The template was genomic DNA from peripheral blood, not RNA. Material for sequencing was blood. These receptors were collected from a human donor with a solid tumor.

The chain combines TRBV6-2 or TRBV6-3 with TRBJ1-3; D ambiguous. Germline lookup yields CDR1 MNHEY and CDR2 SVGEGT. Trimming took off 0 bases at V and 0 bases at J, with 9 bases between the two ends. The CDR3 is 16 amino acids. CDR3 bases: TGTGCCAGCAGTTACTCGGGAGGCAGCTCTGGAAACACCATATATTTT. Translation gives CASSYSGGSSGNTIYF.

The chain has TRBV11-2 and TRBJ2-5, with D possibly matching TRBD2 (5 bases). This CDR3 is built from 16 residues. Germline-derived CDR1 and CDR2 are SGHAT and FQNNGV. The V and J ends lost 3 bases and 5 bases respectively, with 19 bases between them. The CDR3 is CASSFITSGMGETQYF. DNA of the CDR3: TGTGCCAGCAGCTTCATTACATCCGGGATGGGTGAGACCCAGTACTTC. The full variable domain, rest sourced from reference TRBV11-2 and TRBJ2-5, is EAGVAQSPRYKIIEKRQSVAFWCNPISGHATLYWYQQILGQGPKLLIQFQNNGVVDDSQLPKDRFSAERLKGVDSTLKIQPAKLEDSAVYLCASSFITSGMGETQYFGPGTRLLVL.

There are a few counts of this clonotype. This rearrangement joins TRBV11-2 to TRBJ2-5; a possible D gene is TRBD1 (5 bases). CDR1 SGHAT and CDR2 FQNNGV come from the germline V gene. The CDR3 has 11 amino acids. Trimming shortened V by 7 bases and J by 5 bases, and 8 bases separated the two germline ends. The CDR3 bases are TGTGCCAGCACTGGGGCGGAGACCCAGTACTTC. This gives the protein CASTGAETQYF.

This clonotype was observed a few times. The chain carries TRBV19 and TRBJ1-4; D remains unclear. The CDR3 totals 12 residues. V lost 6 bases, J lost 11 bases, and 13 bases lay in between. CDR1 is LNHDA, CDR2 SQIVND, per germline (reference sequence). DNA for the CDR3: TGTGCCAGTAGCCTAAACAGTGTGAAACTGTTTTTT. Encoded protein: CASSLNSVKLFF. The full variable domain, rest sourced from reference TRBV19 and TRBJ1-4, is DGGITQSPKYLFRKEGQNVTLSCEQNLNHDAMYWYRQDPGQGLRLIYYSQIVNDFQKGDIAEGYSVSREKKESFPLTVTSAQKNPTAFYLCASSLNSVKLFFGSGTQLSVL.

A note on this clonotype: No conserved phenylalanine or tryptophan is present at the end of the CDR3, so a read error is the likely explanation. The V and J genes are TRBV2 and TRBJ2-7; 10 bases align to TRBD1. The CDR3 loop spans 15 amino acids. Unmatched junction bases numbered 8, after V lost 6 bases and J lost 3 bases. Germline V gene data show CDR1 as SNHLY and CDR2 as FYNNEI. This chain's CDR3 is CASSPPGTGVYEQYL. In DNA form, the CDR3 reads TGTGCCAGCAGCCCCCCCGGGACAGGGGTCTACGAGCAGTACTTA.

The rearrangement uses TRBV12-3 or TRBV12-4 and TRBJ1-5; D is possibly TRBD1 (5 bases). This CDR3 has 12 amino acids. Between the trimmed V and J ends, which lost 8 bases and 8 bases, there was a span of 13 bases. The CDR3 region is CASGGGKEPQHF. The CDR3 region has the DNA TGTGCCAGCGGGGGGGGGAAGGAGCCCCAGCATTTT.

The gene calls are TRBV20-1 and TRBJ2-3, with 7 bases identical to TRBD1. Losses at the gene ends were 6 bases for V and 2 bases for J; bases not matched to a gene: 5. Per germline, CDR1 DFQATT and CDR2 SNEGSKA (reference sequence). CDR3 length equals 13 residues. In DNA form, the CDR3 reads TGCAGTGCAGGACAGGAGGTCACAGATACGCAGTATTTT. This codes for CSAGQEVTDTQYF.

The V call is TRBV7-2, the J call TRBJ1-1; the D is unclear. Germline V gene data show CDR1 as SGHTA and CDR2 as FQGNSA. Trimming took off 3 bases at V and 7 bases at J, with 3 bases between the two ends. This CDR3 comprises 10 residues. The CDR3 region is CASSFLEAFF. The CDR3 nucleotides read TGTGCCAGCAGCTTCCTTGAAGCTTTCTTT.

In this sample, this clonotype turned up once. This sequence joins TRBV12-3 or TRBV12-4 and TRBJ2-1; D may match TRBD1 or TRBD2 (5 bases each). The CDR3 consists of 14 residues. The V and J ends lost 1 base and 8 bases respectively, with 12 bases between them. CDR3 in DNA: TGTGCCAGCAGTTTAGGGGGGTACTCCGATGAGCAGTTCTTC. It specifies CASSLGGYSDEQFF.